The 16 T cell receptor beta chains below all came from one sample that was sequenced in a study of cytomegalovirus exposure and HLA in healthy donors (dated by TCRdb to 2015 to 2018). To prepare the library, the immunoSEQ multiplex PCR assay was applied. TCRdb stores this immuneACCESS table with in-frame sequences only. Part of the clones is absent; in the studies checked, under half of the shortfall reflects unresolved V genes, and no reason is known for the rest. Here the sample has approximately 300,000 clones; roughly 87% occur a single time. Approximately 1.1% of the sample is held by the ten biggest clonotypes. Sequenced: PBMCs. These receptors originate from a woman aged 25-40 years in good health and CMV-seropositive.

The rearrangement joins TRBV11-1 to TRBJ1-4, with a tentative D call TRBD1 (5 bases). Germline values: CDR1 SGHAT, CDR2 FQDESV (reference sequence). The V end was cut by 5 bases, the J end by 0 bases, with 7 bases between. The CDR3 has 14 residues. Here the CDR3 reads CASSPGATNEKLFF. CDR3 coding DNA: TGTGCCAGCAGCCCGGGGGCAACTAATGAAAAACTGTTTTTT.

The chain has TRBV9 and TRBJ1-1; D might be TRBD1 (6 bases). Deletions cut 3 bases from V and 1 base from J, with 13 bases between. CDR1 is SGDLS, CDR2 YYNGEE, per germline. The length of the CDR3 is 15 residues. In DNA form, the CDR3 reads TGTGCCAGCAGCGGCGTGGGGGGCGCGAACACTGAAGCTTTCTTT. Amino acid sequence: CASSGVGGANTEAFF.

The rearrangement links TRBV6-5 to TRBJ2-7; unclear D gene. V lost 0 bases, J lost 6 bases, and 15 bases lay in between. From germline, CDR1 is MNHEY and CDR2 SVGAGI. CDR3 length: 15 amino acids. CDR3 loop: CASSYSTVPSSEQYF. The CDR3, as DNA: TGTGCCAGCAGTTACTCCACGGTCCCCAGCAGCGAGCAGTACTTC.

The chain uses TRBV14 and TRBJ1-6, with no clear D. Deletions cut 0 bases from V and 4 bases from J, with 4 bases between. The CDR3 contains 14 residues. Germline V gene sequence: CDR1 SGHDN, CDR2 FVKESK. CDR3 DNA: TGTGCCAGCAGCCAAGATTTTTATAATTCACCCCTCCACTTT. Translated, it gives CASSQDFYNSPLHF.

The chain couples TRBV28 to TRBJ2-7, with 10 bases lining up with TRBD1. V lost 4 bases and J lost 0; bases outside the gene matches: 3. Germline CDR1 is MDHEN and CDR2 is SYDVKM. The CDR3 has 15 amino acids. The CDR3 sequence: CASSSTGGGSYEQYF. The DNA of the CDR3 is TGTGCCAGCAGTTCGACAGGGGGCGGCTCCTACGAGCAGTACTTC.

V usage is TRBV6-5 and J usage is TRBJ1-5, with 8 bases that match TRBD1. The V and J ends lost 6 bases and 2 bases, in that order; junction bases with no gene match: 6. The germline V gene has CDR1 MNHEY and CDR2 SVGAGI. CDR3 length: 15 residues. The CDR3 region is CASRPGGVGNQPQHF. In DNA, the CDR3 is TGTGCCAGCAGACCAGGGGGCGTAGGCAATCAGCCCCAGCATTTT.

V is TRBV7-3 and J is TRBJ2-1, with 9 bases aligning to TRBD1. The CDR3 contains 14 residues. V gave up 4 bases and J gave up 8 bases; unmatched junction bases: 6. Germline-derived CDR1 and CDR2 are SGHTA and FQGTGA. The CDR3 region has the DNA TGTGCCAGCAGCTCTCGGGACAGGGCCCATGAGCAGTTCTTC. Its translation: CASSSRDRAHEQFF.

The chain couples TRBV5-6 to TRBJ1-2, with 7 bases matching TRBD1. The germline gives CDR1 SGHDT, CDR2 YYEEEE. The CDR3 is 15 amino acids. V gave up 4 bases and J gave up 2 bases; unmatched junction bases: 8. The CDR3 region is CASSAPRTGNYGYTF. DNA of the CDR3: TGTGCCAGCAGCGCTCCCCGGACAGGCAACTATGGCTACACCTTC.

CDR3 protein: CASSERGLDTQYF. The CDR3 region has the DNA TGTGCCAGCAGCGAAAGGGGTTTGGATACGCAGTATTTT. This chain uses TRBV9 with TRBJ2-3, with a weak D call TRBD1 (5 bases). V gave up 3 bases and J gave up 6 bases, with 11 bases separating them. CDR3 length equals 13 residues. Germline values: CDR1 SGDLS, CDR2 YYNGEE. Variable domain in full (rest from reference TRBV9 and TRBJ2-3): DSGVTQTPKHLITATGQRVTLRCSPRSGDLSVYWYQQSLDQGLQFLIQYYNGEERAKGNILERFSAQQFPDLHSELNLSSLELGDSALYFCASSERGLDTQYFGPGTRLTVL.

This chain links TRBV7-9 with TRBJ2-2; D is undetermined. The V end was cut by 4 bases, the J end by 0 bases, with 12 bases between. Germline-derived CDR1 and CDR2 are SEHNR and FQNEAQ (reference sequence). This CDR3 contains 16 residues. CDR3 region: CASSSLGSTNTGELFF. As DNA, the CDR3 is TGTGCCAGCAGCTCCCTTGGTTCCACGAACACCGGGGAGCTGTTTTTT.

This chain links TRBV27 with TRBJ1-1, with 9 bases aligning to TRBD1. Germline-derived CDR1 and CDR2 are MNHEY and SMNVEV (reference sequence). The V gene end was trimmed by 3 bases and the J gene end by 4 bases; junction bases not matched to a gene: 3. This CDR3 region has 14 residues. CDR3 bases: TGTGCCAGCAGTTTTTCGGGACAGGGCACTGAAGCTTTCTTT. Translating it yields CASSFSGQGTEAFF.

The J gene is TRBJ2-3, the V gene TRBV28, with D perhaps TRBD1 or TRBD2 (6 bases each). The CDR3 consists of 14 residues. Trimming stripped 5 bases from V and 2 bases from J, with 11 bases between. CDR1 is MDHEN and CDR2 is SYDVKM in the germline V gene. The CDR3, as DNA: TGTGCCAGCAGTCCCCGGGGGCTCACAGATACGCAGTATTTT. Translated: CASSPRGLTDTQYF.

The chain links TRBV19 to TRBJ2-1; a weak D match, TRBD2 (6 bases). CDR1 and CDR2 from the germline V gene are LNHDA and SQIVND (reference sequence). CDR3 length: 15 amino acids. V lost 5 bases, J lost 2 bases, and 13 bases lay in between. The CDR3 region is CASSVSSATYNEQFF. CDR3 in DNA: TGTGCCAGTAGTGTTTCTAGCGCCACCTACAATGAGCAGTTCTTC.

The J gene is TRBJ2-1, the V gene TRBV9; 8 bases match TRBD2. This CDR3 contains 14 residues. The germline V gene has CDR1 SGDLS and CDR2 YYNGEE. V was pared by 2 bases and J by 6 bases, with 4 bases of the junction left unmatched. The CDR3 coding sequence is TGTGCCAGCAGCGTTAGCGGGGCAGGCAATGAGCAGTTCTTC. Its translation is CASSVSGAGNEQFF.

The chain carries TRBV6-4 and TRBJ2-3; 13 nucleotides line up with TRBD2. J was trimmed by 3 bases and V by 0 bases; bases with no gene match: 0. The CDR3 sequence is 16 residues long. The germline CDR1 and CDR2 sequences are MRHNA and SNTAGT. This CDR3 reads CASSDSGLAGTDTQYF. In DNA form, the CDR3 reads TGTGCCAGCAGTGACTCGGGACTAGCGGGAACAGATACGCAGTATTTT.

J is TRBJ1-4 and V is TRBV4-1; D may be TRBD1 (6 bases). V was trimmed by 3 bases and J by 8 bases, leaving 19 bases between them. The CDR3 consists of 16 residues. The germline gives CDR1 MGHRA, CDR2 YSYEKL. The CDR3 bases are TGCGCCAGCAGCCACCCTGGGAACAGGGAACGGGAAAAACTGTTTTTT. This codes for CASSHPGNREREKLFF.